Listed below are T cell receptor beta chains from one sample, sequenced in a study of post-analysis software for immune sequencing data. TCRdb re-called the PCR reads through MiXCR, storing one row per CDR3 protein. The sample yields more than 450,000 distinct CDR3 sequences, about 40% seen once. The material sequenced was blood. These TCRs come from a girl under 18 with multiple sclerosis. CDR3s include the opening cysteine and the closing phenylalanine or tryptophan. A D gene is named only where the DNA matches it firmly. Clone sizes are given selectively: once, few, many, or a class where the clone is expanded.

CDR3 protein: CASSYDGCNEQFF
CDR3 DNA: TGTGCCAGCAGTTACGACGGCTGCAATGAGCAGTTCTTC
V gene: TRBV6-2/TRBV6-3
J gene: TRBJ2-1
D gene: NA
clone size: NA

CDR3 protein: CAARETQYF
CDR3 DNA: TGTGCCGCCCGAGAGACCCAGTACTTC
V gene: TRBV24-1
J gene: TRBJ2-5
D gene: NA
clone size: few

CDR3 protein: CASSLTSYTF
CDR3 DNA: TGTGCCAGCAGTTTAACAAGCTACACCTTC
V gene: TRBV12-3/TRBV12-4
J gene: TRBJ1-2
D gene: NA
clone size: once

CDR3 protein: CSVGTGGTYEQYF
CDR3 DNA: TGCAGCGTAGGGACAGGGGGAACCTACGAGCAGTACTTC
V gene: TRBV29-1
J gene: TRBJ2-7
D gene: TRBD1
clone size: NA

CDR3 protein: CASSLGPRIEQFF
CDR3 DNA: TGTGCCAGCAGCTTAGGCCCACGGATTGAGCAGTTCTTC
V gene: TRBV13
J gene: TRBJ2-1
D gene: NA
clone size: NA

CDR3 protein: CASSPASTDTQYF
CDR3 DNA: TGTGCCAGCAGTCCCGCCAGCACAGATACGCAGTATTTT
V gene: TRBV12-3/TRBV12-4
J gene: TRBJ2-3
D gene: NA
clone size: NA

CDR3 protein: CASSFATSTGYSNQPQHF
CDR3 DNA: TGTGCCAGCAGCTTCGCCACCAGTACCGGGTATAGCAATCAGCCCCAGCATTTT
V gene: TRBV7-8
J gene: TRBJ1-5
D gene: NA
clone size: few

CDR3 protein: CASSRPAGYEEQYF
CDR3 DNA: TGTGCCAGCAGCCGCCCAGCGGGGTACGAAGAGCAGTACTTC
V gene: TRBV7-9
J gene: TRBJ2-4
D gene: TRBD2
clone size: NA

CDR3 protein: CSAVLGAGDIEAFF
CDR3 DNA: TGCAGTGCTGTCCTTGGGGCAGGGGATATTGAAGCTTTCTTT
V gene: TRBV20-1
J gene: TRBJ1-1
D gene: NA
clone size: NA

CDR3 protein: CASSYSYSQETQYF
CDR3 DNA: TGTGCCAGCAGTTACTCTTACTCCCAAGAGACCCAGTACTTC
V gene: TRBV6-5
J gene: TRBJ2-5
D gene: NA
clone size: NA

CDR3 protein: CASSQDYAIGRSYTF
CDR3 DNA: TGCGCCAGCAGCCAAGACTATGCGATAGGGAGGAGCTACACCTTC
V gene: TRBV4-1
J gene: TRBJ1-2
D gene: NA
clone size: few

CDR3 protein: CASSFGLNQPQHF
CDR3 DNA: TGCGCCAGCAGCTTCGGGTTGAATCAGCCCCAGCATTTT
V gene: TRBV5-1
J gene: TRBJ1-5
D gene: NA
clone size: NA

CDR3 protein: CASSPPLRPGNEQFF
CDR3 DNA: TGTGCCAGCAGCCCTCCCCTCCGGCCTGGTAATGAGCAGTTCTTC
V gene: TRBV12-3/TRBV12-4
J gene: TRBJ2-1
D gene: NA
clone size: few

CDR3 protein: CSATGLAGFNEQFF
CDR3 DNA: TGCAGTGCTACGGGACTAGCGGGGTTCAATGAGCAGTTCTTC
V gene: TRBV20-1
J gene: TRBJ2-1
D gene: TRBD2
clone size: NA

CDR3 protein: CASSLIAGSSYEQYF
CDR3 DNA: TGTGCCAGCAGCTTAATAGCGGGCAGCTCCTACGAGCAGTACTTC
V gene: TRBV7-2
J gene: TRBJ2-7
D gene: TRBD2
clone size: many

CDR3 protein: CASSRSHGTDSYGYTF
CDR3 DNA: TGTGCCAGCAGCCGATCCCATGGGACAGACTCATATGGCTACACCTTC
V gene: TRBV7-6
J gene: TRBJ1-2
D gene: TRBD1
clone size: NA

CDR3 protein: CASSQDLRTSEAFF
CDR3 DNA: TGCGCCAGCAGCCAAGATTTGCGGACGTCCGAAGCTTTCTTT
V gene: TRBV4-1
J gene: TRBJ1-1
D gene: NA
clone size: few

CDR3 protein: CAISESEVDRMSTF
CDR3 DNA: TGTGCCATCAGTGAGTCGGAAGTAGACAGGATGAGCACCTTC
V gene: TRBV10-3
J gene: TRBJ1-2
D gene: NA
clone size: few

CDR3 protein: CATSGTDREAQYF
CDR3 DNA: TGTGCCACCAGTGGGACGGACAGGGAGGCGCAGTATTTT
V gene: TRBV24-1
J gene: TRBJ2-3
D gene: TRBD1
clone size: few

CDR3 protein: CASSLDPGHIGSGTEAFF
CDR3 DNA: TGTGCCAGCAGCTTGGACCCCGGACATATTGGGAGTGGCACTGAAGCTTTCTTT
V gene: TRBV5-5
J gene: TRBJ1-1
D gene: NA
clone size: many

CDR3 protein: CASSARDSHSNQPQHF
CDR3 DNA: TGTGCCAGCAGTGCCCGGGACAGCCATAGCAATCAGCCCCAGCATTTT
V gene: TRBV12-3/TRBV12-4
J gene: TRBJ1-5
D gene: TRBD1
clone size: NA

CDR3 protein: CSAGTGDTYEQYF
CDR3 DNA: TGCAGTGCTGGGACAGGGGACACCTACGAGCAGTACTTC
V gene: TRBV20-1
J gene: TRBJ2-7
D gene: TRBD1
clone size: NA

CDR3 protein: CASSLLGITDTQYF
CDR3 DNA: TGTGCCAGCAGCTTACTTGGGATCACAGATACGCAGTATTTT
V gene: TRBV7-2
J gene: TRBJ2-3
D gene: NA
clone size: many

CDR3 protein: CASSLNWQGGTQYF
CDR3 DNA: TGCGCCAGCAGCTTGAATTGGCAGGGGGGTACGCAGTATTTT
V gene: TRBV5-1
J gene: TRBJ2-3
D gene: NA
clone size: NA

CDR3 protein: CAISSSGSPSGTDTQYF
CDR3 DNA: TGTGCCATCAGCTCTTCGGGTTCTCCTAGCGGCACAGATACGCAGTATTTT
V gene: TRBV10-3
J gene: TRBJ2-3
D gene: NA
clone size: few

CDR3 protein: CAISEQGIETQYF
CDR3 DNA: TGTGCCATCAGTGAACAGGGGATCGAGACCCAGTACTTC
V gene: TRBV10-3
J gene: TRBJ2-5
D gene: TRBD1
clone size: NA

CDR3 protein: CASSQVLGPEAFF
CDR3 DNA: TGCGCCAGCAGCCAAGTGCTGGGTCCTGAAGCTTTCTTT
V gene: TRBV4-1
J gene: TRBJ1-1
D gene: NA
clone size: few

CDR3 protein: CSATTGVGGGTEAFF
CDR3 DNA: TGCAGCGCTACTACAGGGGTAGGGGGAGGCACTGAAGCTTTCTTT
V gene: TRBV20-1
J gene: TRBJ1-1
D gene: TRBD1
clone size: NA

CDR3 protein: CASSLERRMSEQFF
CDR3 DNA: TGTGCCAGCAGCTTAGAACGGAGGATGTCTGAGCAGTTCTTC
V gene: TRBV11-2
J gene: TRBJ2-1
D gene: NA
clone size: NA

CDR3 protein: CASSTPGQGRGQPQHF
CDR3 DNA: TGTGCCAGCAGTACACCGGGACAGGGGAGGGGTCAGCCCCAGCATTTT
V gene: TRBV12-3/TRBV12-4
J gene: TRBJ1-5
D gene: TRBD1
clone size: NA

CDR3 protein: CASSIGTGGWKTQYF
CDR3 DNA: TGTGCCAGCAGCATTGGGACAGGGGGTTGGAAGACCCAGTACTTC
V gene: TRBV7-9
J gene: TRBJ2-5
D gene: TRBD1
clone size: NA

CDR3 protein: CSAPPYGGADTQYF
CDR3 DNA: TGCAGTGCTCCTCCGTACGGGGGGGCAGATACGCAGTATTTT
V gene: TRBV20-1
J gene: TRBJ2-3
D gene: TRBD2
clone size: few

CDR3 protein: CASSRGVGYEQYF
CDR3 DNA: TGTGCCAGCAGCAGAGGGGTGGGCTACGAGCAGTACTTC
V gene: TRBV6-6
J gene: TRBJ2-7
D gene: NA
clone size: NA